Below, 18 T cell receptor beta chains from the same sample are listed, as sequenced in a study of PD-1 blockade in classical Hodgkin lymphoma. There was relapse after autologous stem cell transplantation in every patient, and there was variation in brentuximab vedotin exposure. The table came from immunoSEQ multiplex PCR; TCRdb's copy has only in-frame clones and leaves some out. The sample carries 25,000 to 35,000 clones, roughly 83% recorded once. The sequencing used peripheral blood mononuclear cells (PBMCs), collected before the second cycle of nivolumab. The receptors shown here come from a human donor with classical Hodgkin lymphoma.

The chain combines TRBV29-1 with TRBJ1-2; tentative D call: TRBD1 (6 bases). CDR1 and CDR2 from the germline V gene are SQVTM and ANQGSEA. The CDR3 spans 11 residues. The V gene lost 7 bases and the J gene lost 8 bases, with 14 bases spanning the gap. The CDR3 region has the DNA TGCAGCGCCCAGGGGATGTACGGCTACACCTTC. It encodes CSAQGMYGYTF.

The rearrangement links TRBV9 to TRBJ2-7; perhaps TRBD2 as D (7 bases). This CDR3 spans 12 amino acids. Trimming stripped 3 bases from V and 6 bases from J, with 10 bases between. Looked up from germline, CDR1 is SGDLS and CDR2 is YYNGEE. CDR3 in amino acids: CASSEGGVEQYF. The CDR3 DNA is TGTGCCAGCAGCGAGGGGGGGGTCGAGCAGTACTTC.

J is TRBJ2-2 and V is TRBV7-3; D is undetermined. The CDR3 length is 15 residues. Deletions cut 2 bases from V and 1 base from J, with 8 bases between. The germline V gene has CDR1 SGHTA and CDR2 FQGTGA. CDR3 in DNA: TGTGCCAGCAGCTTAGCCCCTCTGAACACCGGGGAGCTGTTTTTT. Translating it yields CASSLAPLNTGELFF.

This chain links TRBV4-2 with TRBJ2-2; D gene unclear. V was cut by 6 bases and J by 5 bases, with 10 bases left in between. CDR3 length: 13 residues. Germline assignment: CDR1 LGHNA and CDR2 YNFKEQ. CDR3 sequence (DNA): TGTGCCAGCAGGGAGACCCCAACCGGGGAGCTGTTTTTT. It is translated as CASRETPTGELFF.

The rearrangement links TRBV7-9 to TRBJ2-7, with D unclear. Between the trimmed V and J ends, which lost 1 base and 2 bases, there was a span of 9 bases. Per germline, CDR1 SEHNR and CDR2 FQNEAQ (reference sequence). This CDR3 comprises 14 residues. Here the CDR3 reads CASSLDLPPYEQYF. Here the CDR3 DNA reads TGTGCCAGCAGCTTAGATTTACCTCCCTACGAGCAGTACTTC.

A word on this clone: At one end, the junction sequence differs from germline, possibly due to a read error. The CDR3 here is CATSFGTEAFF. The CDR3 DNA sequence: TGTGCCACCAGTTTTGGCACTGAAGCTTTCTTT. V usage is TRBV25-1 and J usage is TRBJ1-1; D is undetermined. Germline CDR1 MGHDK, CDR2 SYGVNS. This CDR3 contains 11 residues. Variable domain in full (rest from reference TRBV25-1 and TRBJ1-1): EADIYQTPRYLVIGTGKKITLECSQTMGHDKMYWYQQDPGMELHLIHYSYGVNSTEKGDLSSESTVSRIRTEHFPLTLESARPSHTSQYLCATSFGTEAFFGQGTRLTVV.

V and J are TRBV29-1 and TRBJ2-5; 8 nucleotides agree with TRBD2. Germline V lookup: CDR1 SQVTM, CDR2 ANQGSEA. The junction had 15 bases not matched to a gene; V was cut back by 7 bases and J by 5 bases. The CDR3 runs to 15 residues. The CDR3 protein is CSATPAGGGWETQYF. The CDR3 DNA is TGCAGCGCTACTCCGGCGGGAGGTGGTTGGGAGACCCAGTACTTC. The complete variable domain, with remaining parts taken from reference TRBV29-1 and TRBJ2-5, reads SAVISQKPSRDICQRGTSLTIQCQVDSQVTMMFWYRQQPGQSLTLIATANQGSEATYESGFVIDKFPISRPNLTFSTLTVSNMSPEDSSIYLCSATPAGGGWETQYFGPGTRLLVL.

This clone was detected only a few times. The chain has TRBV6-6 and TRBJ1-4; D unclear. The V gene's germline CDR1 is MNHNY and CDR2 SVGAGI (reference sequence). CDR3 length: 16 amino acids. V lost 5 bases and J lost 4, with 17 bases in between. CDR3 amino acids: CASSQIWTDFNEKLFF. CDR3 nucleotide sequence: TGTGCCAGCAGTCAAATCTGGACCGATTTTAATGAAAAACTGTTTTTT.

The V gene is TRBV6-5, the J gene TRBJ2-7; no clear D gene. This CDR3 has 15 residues. CDR1 and CDR2 (germline): MNHEY, SVGAGI. V lost 0 bases to trimming and J lost 0 bases, with 9 bases between them. The CDR3 reads CASSYSSDSSYEQYF. The CDR3 region has the DNA TGTGCCAGCAGTTACTCTTCTGACTCCTCCTACGAGCAGTACTTC.

A word on this clone: This CDR3 is also generated by other DNA sequences in the sample. The CDR3 region is CASSEVGSSYNSPLHF. In nucleotides, the CDR3 is TGTGCCAGCAGTGAAGTGGGAAGCTCCTATAATTCACCCCTCCACTTT. The J gene is TRBJ1-6, the V gene TRBV6-1, with D uncertain. The germline V and J ends were trimmed by 1 base and 0 bases, with 7 bases remaining between them. This CDR3 comprises 16 residues. From germline, CDR1 is MNHNS and CDR2 SASEGT.

This sequence joins TRBV9 and TRBJ1-2, with 7 bases lining up with TRBD1. The germline V gene encodes CDR1 SGDLS and CDR2 YYNGEE. J gave up 5 bases and V 4 bases, and 5 bases lay outside the gene matches. There are 13 residues in the CDR3. CDR3 region: CASSQGTVYGYTF. The CDR3 nucleotides are TGTGCCAGCAGCCAAGGGACAGTTTATGGCTACACCTTC.

This chain connects TRBV28 to TRBJ1-2; D is possibly TRBD1 (6 bases). V dropped 6 bases and J dropped 0 bases, with 14 bases sitting between them. The CDR3 has 15 residues. Germline CDR1 is MDHEN and CDR2 is SYDVKM. CDR3 amino acids: CASRIRGAANYGYTF. CDR3 coding DNA: TGTGCCAGCAGGATCCGGGGGGCTGCTAACTATGGCTACACCTTC.

This chain links TRBV9 with TRBJ1-5; D is perhaps TRBD1 (5 bases). V lost 2 bases and J lost 1, with 16 bases in between. This CDR3 is built from 17 residues. Germline V lookup: CDR1 SGDLS, CDR2 YYNGEE. The CDR3 sequence: CASSVGPQVGSNQPQHF. For the CDR3, the DNA is TGTGCCAGCAGCGTGGGACCGCAGGTTGGGAGCAATCAGCCCCAGCATTTT.

The V call is TRBV18, the J call TRBJ2-1; no reliable D call. The CDR3 totals 13 residues. V was cut by 6 bases and J by 2 bases, with 8 bases left in between. Germline V CDR1 and CDR2: KGHSH, LQKENI. The CDR3 DNA follows: TGTGCCAGCTCGCCGGCGACCTACAATGAGCAGTTCTTC. This sequence encodes CASSPATYNEQFF.

Here the CDR3 reads CASSYTRTGPGNTIYF. The CDR3 DNA follows: TGTGCCAGCAGTTACACACGGACAGGGCCTGGAAACACCATATATTTT. This sequence joins TRBV6-5 and TRBJ1-3; 8 bases are shared with TRBD1. V was pared by 2 bases and J by 2 bases, with 5 bases of the junction left unmatched. Germline V gene data show CDR1 as MNHEY and CDR2 as SVGAGI. The CDR3 length is 16 residues.

In DNA form, the CDR3 reads TGTGCCAGCAGCCCTACACCGACTCCCGCGGCGGGTGGCTACACCTTC. Translating gives CASSPTPTPAAGGYTF. The rearrangement joins TRBV5-4 to TRBJ1-2, with D uncertain. Trimming took off 4 bases at V and 7 bases at J, with 23 bases between the two ends. The CDR3 consists of 16 residues. The germline V gene encodes CDR1 SGHNT and CDR2 YYREEE (reference sequence).

V is TRBV5-6 and J is TRBJ1-2; TRBD1 agrees at 8 bases. Per the germline V gene, CDR1 is SGHDT and CDR2 is YYEEEE. Trimming cost V 2 bases and J 7 bases; bases outside gene matches: 4. This CDR3 has 13 residues. CDR3 amino acids: CASSLYRGSGYTF. In DNA form, the CDR3 reads TGTGCCAGCAGCTTATACAGGGGGTCTGGCTACACCTTC.

This chain links TRBV30 with TRBJ1-1, with D hard to call. V shed 1 base and J shed 9 bases, with 6 bases lying between them. Germline CDR1 and CDR2: GTSNPN and SVGIG (reference sequence). CDR3 length: 10 amino acids. The CDR3 reads CAWSGTKAFF. For the CDR3, the DNA is TGTGCCTGGAGTGGCACGAAAGCTTTCTTT.